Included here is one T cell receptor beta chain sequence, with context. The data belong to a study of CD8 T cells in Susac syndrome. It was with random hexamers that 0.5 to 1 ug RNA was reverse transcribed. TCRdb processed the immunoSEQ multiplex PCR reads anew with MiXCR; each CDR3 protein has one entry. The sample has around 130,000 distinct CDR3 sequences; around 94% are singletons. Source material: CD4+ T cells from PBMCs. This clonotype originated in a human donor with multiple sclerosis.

The CDR3 bases are TGTGCCTGGGGGTACATAGCCAAAAACATTCAGTACTTC. Translated, it gives CAWGYIAKNIQYF. V usage is TRBV30 and J usage is TRBJ2-4; no clear D. The ends were cut back, 5 bases at V and 0 bases at J, with 8 bases in the middle. The CDR3 is 13 residues long. The germline V gene encodes CDR1 GTSNPN and CDR2 SVGIG (reference sequence).